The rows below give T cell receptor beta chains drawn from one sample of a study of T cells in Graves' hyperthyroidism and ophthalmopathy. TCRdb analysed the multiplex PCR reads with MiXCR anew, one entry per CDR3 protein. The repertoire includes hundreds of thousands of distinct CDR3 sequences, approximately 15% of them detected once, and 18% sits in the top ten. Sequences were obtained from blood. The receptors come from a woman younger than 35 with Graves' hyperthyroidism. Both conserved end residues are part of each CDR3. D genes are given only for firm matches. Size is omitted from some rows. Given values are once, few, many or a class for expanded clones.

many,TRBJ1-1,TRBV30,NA,CAWNGRGGPEAFF,TGTGCCTGGAACGGCAGAGGGGGGCCTGAAGCTTTCTTT
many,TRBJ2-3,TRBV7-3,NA,CASSSQGGTQYF,TGTGCCAGCAGCTCGCAGGGAGGTACGCAGTATTTT
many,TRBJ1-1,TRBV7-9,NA,CASSLGLSMNTEAFF,TGTGCCAGCAGCTTAGGTCTGAGCATGAACACTGAAGCTTTCTTT
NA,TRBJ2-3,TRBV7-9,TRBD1,CASSIPGQGKTDTQYF,TGTGCCAGCAGCATCCCGGGACAGGGGAAGACAGATACGCAGTATTTT
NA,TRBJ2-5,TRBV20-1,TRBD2,CSARGYRASGGDQETQYF,TGCAGTGCTAGGGGGTATCGGGCTAGCGGGGGGGATCAAGAGACCCAGTACTTC
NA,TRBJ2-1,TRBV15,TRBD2,CATSSPRSSGSGNEQFF,TGTGCCACCAGCAGCCCCAGGTCTAGCGGGAGTGGTAATGAGCAGTTCTTC
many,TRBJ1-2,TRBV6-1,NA,CASSYQAGPTYGYTF,TGTGCCAGCAGTTACCAGGCAGGCCCTACTTATGGCTACACCTTC
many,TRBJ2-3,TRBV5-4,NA,CASSFGTEGTQYF,TGTGCCAGCAGCTTCGGGACGGAGGGCACGCAGTATTTT
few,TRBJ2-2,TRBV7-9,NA,CASSTLRKDTGELFF,TGTGCCAGCAGCACCCTAAGAAAGGACACCGGGGAGCTGTTTTTT
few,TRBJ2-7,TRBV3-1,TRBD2,CASSQWGTRRLEQYF,TGTGCCAGCAGCCAGTGGGGGACTAGGCGCCTGGAGCAGTACTTC
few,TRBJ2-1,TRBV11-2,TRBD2,CASSLEPSGSHYNEQFF,TGTGCCAGCAGCTTAGAACCTAGCGGGAGCCACTACAATGAGCAGTTCTTC
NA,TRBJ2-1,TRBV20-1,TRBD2,CSAYIAGGFNEQFF,TGCAGTGCTTACATAGCGGGGGGGTTTAATGAGCAGTTCTTC
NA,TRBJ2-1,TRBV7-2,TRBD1,CASSSWDRVGNEQFF,TGTGCCAGCAGCTCTTGGGACAGGGTGGGCAATGAGCAGTTCTTC
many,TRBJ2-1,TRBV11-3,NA,CASKQDEQFF,TGTGCCAGCAAACAGGATGAGCAGTTCTTC
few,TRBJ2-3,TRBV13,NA,CAMPKGSTDTQYF,TGTGCCATGCCGAAGGGAAGCACAGATACGCAGTATTTT
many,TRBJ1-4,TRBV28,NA,CASSFRFSGSTNEKLFF,TGTGCCAGCAGTTTTCGCTTCTCCGGCTCAACTAATGAAAAACTGTTTTTT
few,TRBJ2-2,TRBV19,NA,CASSMQRELFF,TGTGCCAGTAGTATGCAGCGGGAGCTGTTTTTT
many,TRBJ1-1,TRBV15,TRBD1,CATRKGAVGRNTEAFF,TGTGCCACACGGAAGGGGGCTGTGGGTCGGAACACTGAAGCTTTCTTT
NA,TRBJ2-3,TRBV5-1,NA,CASSLAADTSTDTQYF,TGCGCCAGCAGCTTGGCTGCAGACACTAGCACAGATACGCAGTATTTT
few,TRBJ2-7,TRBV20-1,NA,CSAPPPGTSYEQYF,TGCAGTGCCCCTCCCCCGGGAACCTCCTACGAGCAGTACTTC
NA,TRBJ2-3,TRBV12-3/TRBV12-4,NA,CASSSSTLTDTQYF,TGTGCCAGCAGTTCTAGTACGCTCACAGATACGCAGTATTTT
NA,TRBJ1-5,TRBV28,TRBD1,CASSFDRAYQPQHF,TGTGCCAGCAGTTTTGACAGGGCCTATCAGCCCCAGCATTTT
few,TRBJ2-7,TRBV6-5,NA,CASSYSLTGNDEQYF,TGTGCCAGCAGTTACTCTTTAACAGGGAATGACGAGCAGTACTTC
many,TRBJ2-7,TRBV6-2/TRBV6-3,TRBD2,CASSYSKGRAYEQYF,TGTGCCAGCAGTTACTCGAAAGGGAGGGCTTACGAGCAGTACTTC
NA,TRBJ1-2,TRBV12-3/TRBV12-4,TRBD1,CASSWGQVSNYGYTF,TGTGCCAGCAGTTGGGGACAGGTCTCTAACTATGGCTACACCTTC
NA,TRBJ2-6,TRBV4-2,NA,CASSQVRGDSGANVLTF,TGTGCCAGCAGCCAAGTCAGGGGAGACTCTGGGGCCAACGTCCTGACTTTC
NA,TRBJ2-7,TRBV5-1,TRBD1,CASSFRGTDYEQYF,TGCGCCAGCAGCTTTAGGGGGACAGACTACGAGCAGTACTTC
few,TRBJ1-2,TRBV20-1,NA,CSASIGDLAYGYTF,TGCAGTGCTAGTATCGGAGACTTGGCGTATGGCTACACCTTC
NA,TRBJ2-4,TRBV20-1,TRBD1,CSAQQGAAGMGGNIQYF,TGCAGTGCACAACAGGGGGCAGCGGGTATGGGTGGCAACATTCAGTACTTC
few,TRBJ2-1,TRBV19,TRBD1,CASSIRDRGNNEQFF,TGTGCCAGTAGTATCAGGGACAGGGGTAACAATGAGCAGTTCTTC
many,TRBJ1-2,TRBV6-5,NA,CASSYGTKANYGYTF,TGTGCCAGCAGTTACGGGACAAAAGCTAACTATGGCTACACCTTC
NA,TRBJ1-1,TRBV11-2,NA,CASSLDRLARQGWNTEAFF,TGTGCCAGCAGCTTAGATCGTTTGGCACGGCAGGGGTGGAACACTGAAGCTTTCTTT
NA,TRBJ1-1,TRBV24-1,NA,CATNEWRGRMNTEASF,TGTGCCACCAACGAATGGAGGGGCCGGATGAACACTGAAGCTTCCTTT
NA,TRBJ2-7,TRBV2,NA,CASSAGTYTYEQYF,TGTGCCAGCAGTGCAGGGACTTATACCTACGAGCAGTACTTC
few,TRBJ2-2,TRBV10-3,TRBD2,CAIRRTSVGIGELFF,TGTGCCATCAGGAGGACTAGCGTCGGCATCGGGGAGCTGTTTTTT
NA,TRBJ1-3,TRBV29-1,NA,CSVGLGAGNTIYF,TGCAGCGTTGGTTTGGGAGCTGGAAACACCATATATTTT
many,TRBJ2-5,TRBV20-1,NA,CSAKMTGPLSRRETQYF,TGCAGTGCCAAAATGACTGGGCCCCTCTCCCGCCGAGAGACCCAGTACTTC
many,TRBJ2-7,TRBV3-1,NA,CASSHARYEQYF,TGTGCCAGCAGCCACGCTCGTTACGAGCAGTACTTC
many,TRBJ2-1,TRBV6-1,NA,CASSRDWYSYNEQFF,TGTGCCAGCAGCAGGGACTGGTACTCCTACAATGAGCAGTTCTTC
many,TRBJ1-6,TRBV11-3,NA,CASRARGRSPLHF,TGTGCCAGCAGGGCACGGGGTCGTTCACCCCTCCACTTT